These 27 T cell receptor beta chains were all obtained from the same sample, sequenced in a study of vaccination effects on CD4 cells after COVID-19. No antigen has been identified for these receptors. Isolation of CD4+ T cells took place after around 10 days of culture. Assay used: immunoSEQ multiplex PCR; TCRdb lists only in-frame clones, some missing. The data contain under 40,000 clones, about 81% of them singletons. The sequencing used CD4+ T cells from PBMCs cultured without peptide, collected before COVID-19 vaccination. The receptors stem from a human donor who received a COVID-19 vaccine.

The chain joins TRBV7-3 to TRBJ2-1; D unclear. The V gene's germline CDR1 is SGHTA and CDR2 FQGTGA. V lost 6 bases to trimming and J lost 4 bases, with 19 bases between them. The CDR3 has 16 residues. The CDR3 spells CASRPAPDPAYNEQFF. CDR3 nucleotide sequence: TGTGCCAGCAGGCCGGCCCCGGACCCAGCATACAATGAGCAGTTCTTC.

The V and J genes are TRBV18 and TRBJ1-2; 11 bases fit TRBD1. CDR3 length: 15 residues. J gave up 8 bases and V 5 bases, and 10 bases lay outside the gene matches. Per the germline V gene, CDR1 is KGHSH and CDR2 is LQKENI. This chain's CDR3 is CASSSSGQGDGGYTF. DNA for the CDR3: TGTGCCAGCTCATCGTCGGGACAGGGGGATGGAGGCTACACCTTC.

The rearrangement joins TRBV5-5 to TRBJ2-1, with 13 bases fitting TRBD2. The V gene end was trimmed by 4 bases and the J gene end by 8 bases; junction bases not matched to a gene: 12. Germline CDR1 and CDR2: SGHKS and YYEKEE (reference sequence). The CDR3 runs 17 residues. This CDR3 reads CASSPGLAGVLSDEQFF. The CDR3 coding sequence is TGTGCCAGCAGCCCCGGACTAGCGGGGGTTTTGAGCGATGAGCAGTTCTTC.

CDR3 protein: CASKFQGSGYTF. The CDR3 bases are TGTGCCAGCAAATTTCAGGGCTCTGGCTACACCTTC. The V gene is TRBV6-5, the J gene TRBJ1-2, with a weak D call TRBD1 (5 bases). Germline assignment: CDR1 MNHEY and CDR2 SVGAGI. This CDR3 region has 12 residues. V shed 7 bases and J shed 7 bases, with 13 bases lying between them.

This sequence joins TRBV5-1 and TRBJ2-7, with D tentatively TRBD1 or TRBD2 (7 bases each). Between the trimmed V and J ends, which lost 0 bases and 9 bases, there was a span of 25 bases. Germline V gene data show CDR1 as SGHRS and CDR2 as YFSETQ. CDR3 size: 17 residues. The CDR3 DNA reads TGCGCCAGCAGCTTGGGGCCACAGGGGACTACGTACGGGGGGCAGTACGTC. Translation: CASSLGPQGTTYGGQYV.

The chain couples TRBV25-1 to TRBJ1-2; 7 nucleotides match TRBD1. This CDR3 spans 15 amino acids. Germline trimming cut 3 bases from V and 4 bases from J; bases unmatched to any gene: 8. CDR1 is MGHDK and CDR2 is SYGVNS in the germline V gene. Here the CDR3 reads CASSDIQGFSYGYTF. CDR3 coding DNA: TGTGCCAGCAGTGACATACAGGGGTTTTCCTATGGCTACACCTTC.

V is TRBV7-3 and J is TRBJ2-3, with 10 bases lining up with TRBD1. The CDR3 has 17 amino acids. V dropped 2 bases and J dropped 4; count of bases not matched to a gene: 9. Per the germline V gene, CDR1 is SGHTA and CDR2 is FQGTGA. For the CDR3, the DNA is TGTGCCAGCAGCTTATGGGTCAGACAGGGGGCCCCAGATACGCAGTATTTT. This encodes CASSLWVRQGAPDTQYF.

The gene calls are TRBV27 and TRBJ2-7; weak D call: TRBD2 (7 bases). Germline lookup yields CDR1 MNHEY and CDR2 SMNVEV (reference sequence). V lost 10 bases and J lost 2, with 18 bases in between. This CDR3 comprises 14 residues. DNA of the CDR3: TGTGCCACCTCAAGGGGGGGACCCCCCTACGAGCAGTACGTC. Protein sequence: CATSRGGPPYEQYV.

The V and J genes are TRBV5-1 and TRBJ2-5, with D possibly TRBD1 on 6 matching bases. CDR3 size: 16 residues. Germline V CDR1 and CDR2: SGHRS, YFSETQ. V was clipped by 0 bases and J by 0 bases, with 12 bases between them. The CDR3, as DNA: TGCGCCAGCAGCTTGGACCCCGAGGGGGACCAAGAGACCCAGTACTTC. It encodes CASSLDPEGDQETQYF.

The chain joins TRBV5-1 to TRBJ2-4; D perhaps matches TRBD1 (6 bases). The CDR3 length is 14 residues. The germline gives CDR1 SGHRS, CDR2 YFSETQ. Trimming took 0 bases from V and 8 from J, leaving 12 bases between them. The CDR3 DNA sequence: TGCGCCAGCAGCTTGGTGGGGGCGCAAGACATTCAGTACTTC. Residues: CASSLVGAQDIQYF.

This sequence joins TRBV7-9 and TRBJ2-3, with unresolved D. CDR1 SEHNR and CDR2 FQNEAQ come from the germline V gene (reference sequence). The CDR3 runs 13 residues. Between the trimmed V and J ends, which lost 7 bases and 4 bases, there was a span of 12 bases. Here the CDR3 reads CASIRLFADTQYF. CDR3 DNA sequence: TGTGCCAGCATCAGATTATTCGCAGATACGCAGTATTTT.

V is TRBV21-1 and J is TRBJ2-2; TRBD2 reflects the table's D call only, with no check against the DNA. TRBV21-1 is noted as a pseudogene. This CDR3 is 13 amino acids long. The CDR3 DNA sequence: TGTGCCAGCAGCAAAGGAGGGACCGGGGAGCTGTTTTTT. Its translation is CASSKGGTGELFF.

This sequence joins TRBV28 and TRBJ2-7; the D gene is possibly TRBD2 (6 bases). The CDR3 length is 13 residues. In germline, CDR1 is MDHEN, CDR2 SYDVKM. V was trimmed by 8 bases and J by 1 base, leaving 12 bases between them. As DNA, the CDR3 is TGTGCCAGCCGGGGAGGTCCGTCCTACGAGCAGTACGTC. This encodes CASRGGPSYEQYV.

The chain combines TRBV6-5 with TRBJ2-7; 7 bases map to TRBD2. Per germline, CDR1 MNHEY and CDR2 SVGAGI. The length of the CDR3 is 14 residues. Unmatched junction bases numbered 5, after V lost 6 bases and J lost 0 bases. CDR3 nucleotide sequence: TGTGCCAGCAGGGGACTACCTTTCTCCTACGAGCAGTACGTC. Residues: CASRGLPFSYEQYV.

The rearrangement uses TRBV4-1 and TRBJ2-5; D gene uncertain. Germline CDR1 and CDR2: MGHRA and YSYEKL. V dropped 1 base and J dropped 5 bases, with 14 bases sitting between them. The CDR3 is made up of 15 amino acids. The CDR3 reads CASSQASQQGETQYF. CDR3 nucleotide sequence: TGCGCCAGCAGCCAAGCGTCCCAGCAAGGGGAGACCCAGTACTTC.

The CDR3 coding sequence is TGTGCCAGCAGCAGACAGGGCTTGGGCACAGATACGCAGTATTTT. It yields the protein CASSRQGLGTDTQYF. The chain employs TRBV6-5 and TRBJ2-3; 7 bases agree with TRBD1. Germline V CDR1 and CDR2: MNHEY, SVGAGI. CDR3 length equals 15 residues. Trimming cost V 6 bases and J 1 base; bases outside gene matches: 7.

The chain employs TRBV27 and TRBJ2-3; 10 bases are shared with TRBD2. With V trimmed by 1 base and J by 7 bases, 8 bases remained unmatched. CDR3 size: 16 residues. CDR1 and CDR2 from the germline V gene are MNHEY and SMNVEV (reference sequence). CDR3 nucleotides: TGTGCCAGCAGTTTATTGGCTAGCGGGGGCCGTAATACGCAGTATTTT. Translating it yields CASSLLASGGRNTQYF.

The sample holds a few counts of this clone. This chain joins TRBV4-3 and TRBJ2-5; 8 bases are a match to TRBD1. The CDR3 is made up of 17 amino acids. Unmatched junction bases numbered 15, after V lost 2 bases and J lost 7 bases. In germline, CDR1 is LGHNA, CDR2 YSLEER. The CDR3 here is CASSQNPHRGNIGTQYF. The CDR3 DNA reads TGCGCCAGCAGCCAAAACCCCCACAGGGGGAATATTGGGACCCAGTACTTC.

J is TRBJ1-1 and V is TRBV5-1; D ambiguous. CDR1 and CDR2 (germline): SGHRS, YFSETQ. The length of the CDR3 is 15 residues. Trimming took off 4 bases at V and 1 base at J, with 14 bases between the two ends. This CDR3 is CASSISVLTNTEAFF. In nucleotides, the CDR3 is TGCGCCAGCAGCATCAGCGTCCTGACGAACACTGAAGCTTTCTTT.

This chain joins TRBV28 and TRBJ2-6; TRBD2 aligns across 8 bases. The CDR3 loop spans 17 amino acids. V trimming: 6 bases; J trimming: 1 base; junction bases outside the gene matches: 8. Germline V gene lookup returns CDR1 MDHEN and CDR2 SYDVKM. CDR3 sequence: CASRSGGGASGANVLTF. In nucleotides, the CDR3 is TGTGCCAGCAGGTCCGGGGGGGGCGCGTCTGGGGCCAACGTCCTGACTTTC.

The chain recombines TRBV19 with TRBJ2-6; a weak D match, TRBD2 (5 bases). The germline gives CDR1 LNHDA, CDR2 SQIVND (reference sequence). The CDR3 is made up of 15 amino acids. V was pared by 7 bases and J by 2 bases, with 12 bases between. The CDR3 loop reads CASIRTGTGANVLTF. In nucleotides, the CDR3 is TGTGCCAGTATCCGAACGGGAACTGGGGCCAACGTCCTGACTTTC. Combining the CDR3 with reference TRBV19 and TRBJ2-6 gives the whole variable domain DGGITQSPKYLFRKEGQNVTLSCEQNLNHDAMYWYRQDPGQGLRLIYYSQIVNDFQKGDIAEGYSVSREKKESFPLTVTSAQKNPTAFYLCASIRTGTGANVLTFGAGSRLTVL.

CDR3: CASSLVSELAKNIQYF. The DNA for the CDR3 is TGTGCCAGCAGCTTAGTCAGTGAACTAGCCAAAAACATTCAGTACTTC. The chain is built from TRBV7-2 and TRBJ2-4; D not resolved. The germline V gene has CDR1 SGHTA and CDR2 FQGNSA. With 1 base removed from V and 0 bases from J, the gap between germline ends came to 10 bases. The CDR3 is 16 residues long.

The CDR3 DNA follows: TGTGCCACCCAGCAACAGACAGGGCCCTACAATGAGCAGTTCTTC. Translated: CATQQQTGPYNEQFF. The V gene is TRBV11-2, the J gene TRBJ2-1; 7 bases map to TRBD1. Trimming removed 10 bases from V and 2 bases from J; junction bases left unmatched: 11. This CDR3 is 15 amino acids long. Germline-derived CDR1 and CDR2 are SGHAT and FQNNGV.

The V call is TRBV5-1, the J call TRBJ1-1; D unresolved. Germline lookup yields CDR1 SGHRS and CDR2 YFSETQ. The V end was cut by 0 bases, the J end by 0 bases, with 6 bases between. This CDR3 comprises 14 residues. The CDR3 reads CASSLDTLNTEAFF. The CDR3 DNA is TGCGCCAGCAGCTTGGACACTCTGAACACTGAAGCTTTCTTT.

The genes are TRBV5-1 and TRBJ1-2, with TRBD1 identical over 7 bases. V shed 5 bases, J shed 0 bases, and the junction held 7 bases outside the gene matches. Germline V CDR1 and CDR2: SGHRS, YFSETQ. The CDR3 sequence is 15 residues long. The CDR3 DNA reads TGCGCCAGCAGACCGGGACAGCCATCTAACTATGGCTACACCTTC. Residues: CASRPGQPSNYGYTF.

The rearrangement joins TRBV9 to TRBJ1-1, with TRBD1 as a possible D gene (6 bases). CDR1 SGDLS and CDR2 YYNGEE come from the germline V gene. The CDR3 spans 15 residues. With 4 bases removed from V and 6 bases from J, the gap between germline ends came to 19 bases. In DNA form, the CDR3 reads TGTGCCAGCAGCCCCCGGGGGAGGGGGAGGGCTGAAGCTTTCTTT. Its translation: CASSPRGRGRAEAFF.

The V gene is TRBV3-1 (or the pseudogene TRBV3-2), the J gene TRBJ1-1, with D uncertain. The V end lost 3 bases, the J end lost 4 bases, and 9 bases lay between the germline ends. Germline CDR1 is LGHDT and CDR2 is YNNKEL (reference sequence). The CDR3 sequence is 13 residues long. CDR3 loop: CASSQRRGTEAFF. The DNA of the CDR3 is TGTGCCAGCAGCCAGAGGCGGGGCACTGAAGCTTTCTTT.